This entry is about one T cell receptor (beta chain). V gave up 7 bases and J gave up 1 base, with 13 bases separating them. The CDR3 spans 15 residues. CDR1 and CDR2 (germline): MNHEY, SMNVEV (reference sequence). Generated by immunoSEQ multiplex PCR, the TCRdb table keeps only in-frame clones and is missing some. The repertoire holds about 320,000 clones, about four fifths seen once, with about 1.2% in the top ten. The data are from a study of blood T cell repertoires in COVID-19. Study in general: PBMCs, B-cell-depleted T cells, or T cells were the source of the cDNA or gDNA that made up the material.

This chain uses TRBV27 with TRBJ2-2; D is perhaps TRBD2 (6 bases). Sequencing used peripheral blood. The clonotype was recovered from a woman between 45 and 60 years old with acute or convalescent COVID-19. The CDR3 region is CASTQRAENTGELFF. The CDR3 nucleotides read TGTGCCAGCACCCAGCGGGCGGAGAACACCGGGGAGCTGTTTTTT.